These T cell receptor beta chains were read from a single sample in a study of spatial heterogeneity in lung cancer. TCRdb passed the 5' RACE reads through MiXCR, listing each CDR3 protein once. The profile shows about 36,000 distinct CDR3 sequences, roughly 7.8% of them singletons. The starting material was PBMCs, obtained at follow-up. The source is a male donor with early-stage non-small cell lung cancer. CDR3s include the opening cysteine and the closing phenylalanine or tryptophan. A clone size is listed for some rows: how often the clone was seen (once, few, many), or a class if it is expanded.

cdr3_length,clone_size,v_call,cdr3_aa
17,many,TRBV7-3,CASSLRGPGGSTDTQYF
15,-,TRBV3-1,CASSSRDRGFYEQYF
22,many,TRBV11-2,CASSSASGNPGQAANSYNEQFF
16,many,TRBV30,CAWSQGLYHSNQPQHF
17,many,TRBV5-1,CASSLRRGDSGANVLTF
14,few,TRBV2,CASTRSGGFNEQFF
15,many,TRBV7-9,CASSPRAGGNDEQFF
13,many,TRBV20-1,CSALSFMNTEAFF
12,many,TRBV7-9,CASSPGQEEQFF
14,few,TRBV30,CAWSVGQLNQPQHF
13,many,TRBV20-1,CSARPSGGGELFF
14,many,TRBV5-1,CASSLGQGEEKLFF
14,many,TRBV29-1,CSVDEGARYNEQFF
13,many,TRBV7-3,CASSPLQGREQYF
13,many,TRBV6-5,CASSVGSYQPQHF
13,many,TRBV12-3/TRBV12-4,CASSLNPGSGYTF
13,many,TRBV18,CASRRPNTGELFF
13,many,TRBV7-3,CASSTQGMTEAFF
15,many,TRBV2,CASSPTAITYNEQFF
13,-,TRBV3-1,CASSQGRVHGYTF
15,many,TRBV5-1,CASSLAPGSNTEAFF
16,-,TRBV18,CASSTDGKGIHQPQHF
14,many,TRBV6-5,CASSYGGGYNEQFF
14,many,TRBV2,CASSVNSYNSPLHF
16,-,TRBV11-3,CASSLGSWAANTEAFF
15,many,TRBV25-1,CASSEPGGGISEAFF
16,many,TRBV20-1,CSARRGELANTGELFF
14,many,TRBV7-2,CASSLWSRGSEQYF
15,many,TRBV7-9,CASRPDRGLPNTIYF
20,-,TRBV6-6,CASSEPGTRPPGLAGQEQFF
15,many,TRBV7-9,CASSLEEGSSYEQYF
14,-,TRBV29-1,CSVVDSLRGETQYF
12,many,TRBV19,CASSMGSNEQFF
15,-,TRBV21-1,CASSFRFRTSGELFF
12,many,TRBV12-3/TRBV12-4,CASSGLNSPLHF
12,many,TRBV29-1,CSVSPGGDGYTF
16,many,TRBV7-2,CASSGGTSGGADTQYF
12,many,TRBV10-2,CASSEVPFEAFF
17,many,TRBV12-3/TRBV12-4,CASSLGDRGGGNTEAFF
15,-,TRBV6-6,CASSYRPGHRETQYF
16,few,TRBV7-8,CASSLGGPLLISPLHF
15,-,TRBV11-1,CASSPNQGADSPLHF
16,many,TRBV20-1,CSAIPPTSGGGREQFF
14,many,TRBV30,CAWSLGGANEKLFF
15,many,TRBV20-1,CSARDVDRDYNEQFF
16,-,TRBV12-3/TRBV12-4,CASSLGAGLRTDTQYF
12,many,TRBV3-1,CASSLPQGEQYF
15,many,TRBV3-1,CASSQEGTIYNEQFF
17,many,TRBV12-3/TRBV12-4,CASSLKAGASRAYIQYF
14,many,TRBV7-3,CASSLMGAGTEAFF
9,many,TRBV7-9,CASGDEQFF
14,many,TRBV27,CASSGWTGLNEQFF
14,many,TRBV7-7,CASSFSLSADTQYF
13,many,TRBV30,CAFSGMNTGELFF
15,many,TRBV25-1,CASSPVGATNEKLFF
15,many,TRBV6-5,CASSYSRSGDTEAFF